The T cell receptor (beta chain) described here comes from a study of vaccination effects on CD4 cells after COVID-19. The ViraFEST assay expanded antigen-specific CD4+ T cells with viral peptide pools before sequencing. On roughly day 10 of culture, CD4+ T cells were separated out. In the vaccine recipients, nucleocapsid antibodies were negative and there was no prior SARS-CoV-2 infection. About this clone: As yet, its antigen is unknown.

Sequencing used immunoSEQ multiplex PCR; TCRdb keeps in-frame clones, though not all of them. The sample comprises over 55,000 clones, about 80% of which are singletons, and 3.5% to 4.5% rests with the top ten. Notes on the study in general: Missing from the study were early post-infection timepoints, and its convalescent patients were few.

J was trimmed by 5 bases and V by 5 bases; bases with no gene match: 20. This CDR3 comprises 22 residues. In germline, CDR1 is KGHDR, CDR2 SFDVKD. This clonotype originated in a human donor who received a COVID-19 vaccine. The rearrangement links TRBV24-1 to TRBJ2-1, with TRBD2 matching over 16 bases. The sample consisted of CD4+ T cells from PBMCs cultured with HCoV-OC43 spike peptides, taken before COVID-19 vaccination. As to subset: HCoV-OC43 spike overlapping peptide pool stimulation. CDR3 loop: CATSVGVPRDRGLAGGNNEQFF. The CDR3 bases are TGTGCCACCAGTGTTGGTGTCCCCCGGGACAGGGGACTAGCGGGGGGGAACAATGAGCAGTTCTTC.